The 7 T cell receptor beta chains below were found in one sample sequenced in a study of blood T cell repertoires in COVID-19. The table came from immunoSEQ multiplex PCR; TCRdb's copy has only in-frame clones and leaves some out. The sample yields about 220,000 clones, over 75% seen once. The sequenced sample consisted of peripheral blood. The receptors stem from a human donor in a cohort sampled during active COVID-19.

This chain links TRBV6-6 with TRBJ1-1; 7 bases line up with TRBD1. Germline CDR1 and CDR2: MNHNY and SVGAGI (reference sequence). V shed 5 bases and J 1 base; nucleotides not matched to a gene: 4. CDR3 length: 14 amino acids. The chain's CDR3 is CASSDRDKNTEAFF. CDR3 sequence (DNA): TGTGCCAGCAGTGACAGGGATAAGAACACTGAAGCTTTCTTT.

The rearrangement links TRBV7-8 to TRBJ2-7; 7 bases align to TRBD1. Germline values: CDR1 SGHVS, CDR2 FQNEAQ. After removal of 4 bases from V and 6 bases from J, the junction contained 15 bases not matched to a gene. CDR3 length: 16 residues. The DNA for the CDR3 is TGTGCCAGCAGCTCCGAAATTGAGGGGGCTTCTTCCGAGCAGTACTTC. Translating gives CASSSEIEGASSEQYF.

There are many counts of this clone. The CDR3: CASSFQAGLASPLHF. CDR3 coding DNA: TGTGCCAGCAGTTTCCAGGCAGGTCTGGCTTCACCCCTCCACTTT. The chain links TRBV27 to TRBJ1-6, with D unclear. The CDR3 runs 15 residues. V was trimmed by 3 bases and J by 9 bases, leaving 15 bases between them. Germline CDR1 and CDR2: MNHEY and SMNVEV (reference sequence).

V usage is TRBV19 and J usage is TRBJ1-2; tentative D call: TRBD1 (5 bases). The CDR3 runs 12 residues. Germline V gives CDR1 LNHDA, CDR2 SQIVND (reference sequence). The germline V and J ends were trimmed by 5 bases and 4 bases, with 8 bases remaining between them. The CDR3 nucleotides read TGTGCCAGTAGTTCTACAGGCTATGGCTACACCTTC. Translating it yields CASSSTGYGYTF.

A few counts support this clone. CDR3 sequence reads: CASSQDISTDTQYF. CDR3 coding DNA: TGTGCCAGCAGCCAAGATATCAGCACAGATACGCAGTATTTT. The chain carries TRBV3-1 (or the pseudogene TRBV3-2) and TRBJ2-3; D not resolved. Trimming shortened V by 0 bases and J by 0 bases, and 4 bases separated the two germline ends. This CDR3 has 14 residues. Looked up from germline, CDR1 is LGHDT and CDR2 is YNNKEL (reference sequence).

There are a few counts of this clone. The genes are TRBV11-3 and TRBJ2-7; TRBD1 matches at 10 bases. There are 14 residues in the CDR3. V dropped 5 bases and J dropped 7; count of bases not matched to a gene: 8. Germline CDR1 reads SGHNT; CDR2 reads YENEEA. The DNA for the CDR3 is TGTGCCAGCAGCCCCCGACAGGGGGCGGGTGAGCAGTACTTC. Translating gives CASSPRQGAGEQYF.

The J gene is TRBJ1-2, the V gene TRBV6-1; no clear D gene. V lost 3 bases to trimming and J lost 4 bases, with 9 bases between them. Germline loops: CDR1 MNHNS, CDR2 SASEGT. This CDR3 has 13 amino acids. CDR3 residues: CASSDGVSYGYTF. CDR3 DNA sequence: TGTGCCAGCAGTGACGGGGTATCCTATGGCTACACCTTC.